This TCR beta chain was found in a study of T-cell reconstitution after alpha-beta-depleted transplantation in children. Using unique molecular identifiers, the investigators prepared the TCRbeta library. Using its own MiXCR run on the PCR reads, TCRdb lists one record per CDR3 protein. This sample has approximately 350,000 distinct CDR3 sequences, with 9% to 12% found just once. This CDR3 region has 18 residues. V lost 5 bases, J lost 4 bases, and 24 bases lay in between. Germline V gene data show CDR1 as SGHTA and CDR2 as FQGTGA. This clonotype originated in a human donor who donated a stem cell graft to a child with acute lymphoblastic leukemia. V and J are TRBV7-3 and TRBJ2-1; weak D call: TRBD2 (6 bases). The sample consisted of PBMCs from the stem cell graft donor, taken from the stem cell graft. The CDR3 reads CASSPPTLAPLPYNEQFF. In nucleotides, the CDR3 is TGTGCCAGCAGCCCACCAACACTAGCCCCCCTCCCTTACAATGAGCAGTTCTTC.